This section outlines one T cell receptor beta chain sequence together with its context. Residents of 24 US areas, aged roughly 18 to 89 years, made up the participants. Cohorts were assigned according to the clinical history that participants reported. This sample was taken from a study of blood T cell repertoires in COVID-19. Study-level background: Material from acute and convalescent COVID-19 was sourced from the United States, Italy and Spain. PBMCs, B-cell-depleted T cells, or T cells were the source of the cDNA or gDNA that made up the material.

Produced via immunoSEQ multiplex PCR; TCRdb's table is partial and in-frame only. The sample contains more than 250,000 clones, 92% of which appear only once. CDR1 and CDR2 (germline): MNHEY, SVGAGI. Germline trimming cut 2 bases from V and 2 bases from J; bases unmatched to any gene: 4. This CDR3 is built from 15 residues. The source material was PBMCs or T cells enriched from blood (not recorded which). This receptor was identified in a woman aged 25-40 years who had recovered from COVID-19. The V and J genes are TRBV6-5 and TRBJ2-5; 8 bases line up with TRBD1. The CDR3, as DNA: TGTGCCAGCAGTTACCTTCAGGGGGCTCAAGAGACCCAGTACTTC. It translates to CASSYLQGAQETQYF.